The entry that follows covers one T cell receptor beta chain sequence. The data originate from a study of control samples from healthy donors and cancer patients. Trimming left V 0 bases short and J 2 bases short, with 11 bases between. CDR1 and CDR2 (germline): MNHNY, SVGAGI (reference sequence). There are 15 residues in the CDR3. Here immunoSEQ multiplex PCR was the method, and the copy in TCRdb shows in-frame clones only, minus some. The table has around 140,000 clones, 75% to 95% seen once. The sample taken for sequencing was blood. The clonotype originates from a man aged 18-30 years in good health. The rearrangement links TRBV6-6 to TRBJ2-7; D tentatively reads TRBD1 or TRBD2 (5 bases each). The CDR3 sequence: CASSYSGVGAYEQYF. In nucleotides, the CDR3 is TGTGCCAGCAGTTACTCGGGGGTGGGGGCCTACGAGCAGTACTTC.